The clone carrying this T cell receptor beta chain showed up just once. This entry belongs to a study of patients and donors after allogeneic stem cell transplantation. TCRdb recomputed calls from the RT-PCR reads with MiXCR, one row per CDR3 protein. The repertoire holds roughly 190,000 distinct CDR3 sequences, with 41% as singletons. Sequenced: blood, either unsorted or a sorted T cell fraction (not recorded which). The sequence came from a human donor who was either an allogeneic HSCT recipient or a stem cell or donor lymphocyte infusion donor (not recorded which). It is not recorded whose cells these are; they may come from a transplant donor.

The CDR3 region has the DNA TGTGCCAGCAGTTTATCGGCGGGAGGTTTGAGAGAGCAGTTCTTC. It translates to CASSLSAGGLREQFF. The chain has TRBV27 and TRBJ2-1, with 8 bases lining up with TRBD2. V shed 0 bases, J shed 10 bases, and the junction held 8 bases outside the gene matches. The germline V gene encodes CDR1 MNHEY and CDR2 SMNVEV (reference sequence). The CDR3 is made up of 15 amino acids.